This T cell receptor (beta chain) was profiled in a study of persistence of HIV-infected CD4 T cells. Anti-CD3/anti-CD28 beads served as a nonspecific positive control stimulus. Responding CD4+ T cells were sorted by upregulation of both CD40 ligand and CD69. CD8+ T cells were removed from PBMCs prior to stimulation. Study observations and caveats: Antigen-responding cells were enriched for degenerate expanded CDR3beta sequences.

The immunoSEQ assay was version 4, run in survey mode. Libraries were prepared by immunoSEQ multiplex PCR; TCRdb keeps only in-frame clonotypes and omits some of them. The table includes around 39,000 clones, 89% detected once. The CDR3 loop spans 14 amino acids. V was pared by 5 bases and J by 5 bases, with 8 bases of the junction left unmatched. CDR1 and CDR2 from the germline V gene are SGHNT and YYREEE (reference sequence). Details on this clone: As yet, its antigen is unknown.

The source was CD4+ T cells sorted from PBMCs after roughly 19-hour stimulation, collected from a patient who received antiretroviral therapy. V gene TRBV5-4 combines with J gene TRBJ1-1, with 8 nucleotides matching TRBD1. This clonotype was sampled from an adult man with HIV who was CMV-seropositive. The CDR3 nucleotides are TGTGCCAGCAGTCACACTGACAGGGGTACTGAAGCTTTCTTT. It encodes CASSHTDRGTEAFF.